These 22 T cell receptor beta chains were all obtained from the same sample, sequenced in a study of tumor-infiltrating lymphocytes in primary liver carcinoma. DNA and RNA were both co-extracted from 20-30 mg of bulk tissue that had not been sorted. Using a constant-region primer together with ProtoScript II reverse transcriptase, TCR beta cDNA was made from about 490 ng of total RNA. For TCR beta, libraries were produced by three nested multiplex PCR rounds using slightly modified ARM-PCR. It was with TRBV1-TRBV30 forward primers and a C-beta reverse primer that the first two PCR rounds were run, at roughly 11 cycles each. TCRdb passed the multiplex PCR reads through MiXCR, listing each CDR3 protein once. The data hold over 100,000 distinct CDR3 sequences, with nearly 70% observed a single time. The sample consisted of tumor-adjacent normal liver tissue. Every receptor here comes from a woman aged 60-75 years with primary liver carcinoma and hepatitis B virus infection.

Notes on this clonotype: The junction shows a germline mismatch at one end, possibly a read error. The chain links TRBV28 to TRBJ2-3; 14 bases fit TRBD2. Germline V CDR1 and CDR2: MDHEN, SYDVKM. The CDR3 runs 18 residues. CDR3 sequence (DNA): TGTGCCGGCAGTTTATCCGGACTAGCGGGAGGCCCCCCAGATACGCAGTATTTT. Translation: CAGSLSGLAGGPPDTQYF.

With respect to this clonotype: An end of the junction does not agree with germline; a read error may underlie this. The chain employs TRBV11-2 and TRBJ2-1; D is tentatively TRBD1 or TRBD2 (5 bases each). This CDR3 spans 15 amino acids. In germline, CDR1 is SGHAT, CDR2 FQNNGV. The CDR3 spells CASSFEGSVLNEQSF. The DNA for the CDR3 is TGTGCCAGCAGCTTTGAGGGGAGTGTCCTCAATGAGCAGTCCTTC.

This clonotype was seen at least ten times. A read error may account for a junction end that differs from germline. The V and J genes are TRBV7-9 and TRBJ2-1, with 12 bases fitting TRBD2. CDR3 size: 16 residues. Germline lookup yields CDR1 SEHNR and CDR2 FQNEAQ (reference sequence). The CDR3 protein is CASSLAGGPSYNEQFF. CDR3 in DNA: TGTGCCAGCAGCCTAGCGGGAGGGCCTTCCTACAATGAGCAGTTCTTC.

Many counts were recorded for this clonotype. The chain is built from TRBV12-3 or TRBV12-4 and TRBJ2-1; 13 bases line up with TRBD2. The CDR3 consists of 18 residues. Trimming at V came to 6 bases and at J to 4 bases, leaving 12 bases not matched to a gene. The CDR3 coding sequence is TGTGCCAGCAGCTTCGGGACTAGCGGGATTACTGAGTACAATGAGCAGTTCTTC. It translates to CASSFGTSGITEYNEQFF.

There are a few counts of this clonotype. The junction and the germline gene differ at one end; a read error may be behind it. Written as DNA, the CDR3 is TGTGCCAGCAGCCACAGGGCAGTCCAGCACTTT. It encodes CASSHRAVQHF. V is TRBV6-2 or TRBV6-3 and J is TRBJ1-5; tentative D call: TRBD1 (6 bases). Germline CDR1 MNHEY, CDR2 SVGEGT. The CDR3 loop spans 11 amino acids.

The rearrangement links TRBV6-1 to TRBJ1-5; no reliable D call. With 8 bases removed from V and 5 bases from J, the gap between germline ends came to 13 bases. This CDR3 spans 13 amino acids. Germline CDR1 MNHNS, CDR2 SASEGT. The CDR3 region is CASDVGRDQPQHF. The CDR3 bases are TGTGCCAGCGATGTGGGTCGGGATCAGCCCCAGCATTTT.

In this sample, this clonotype turned up once. The genes are TRBV20-1 and TRBJ2-1, with 10 nucleotides matching TRBD1. V shed 3 bases and J 6 bases; nucleotides not matched to a gene: 5. The CDR3 is 14 residues long. CDR1 and CDR2 (germline): DFQATT, SNEGSKA (reference sequence). The CDR3 nucleotides read TGCAGTGCTAGTTTCGGGACAGGGGTCAATGAGCAGTTCTTC. Its translation: CSASFGTGVNEQFF.

In the case of this clonotype: A read error may be the cause here, since a much bigger clone is one base away. The V gene is TRBV28, the J gene TRBJ2-3; perhaps D is TRBD1 or TRBD2 (6 bases each). CDR1 is MDHEN and CDR2 is SYDVKM in the germline V gene. The CDR3 consists of 12 residues. The DNA of the CDR3 is TGTGACAGCAGTGGGGGGCCAGATACGCAGTATTTT. Translation: CDSSGGPDTQYF.

A word on this clonotype: The junction departs from germline at one end; a sequencing error may be responsible. The chain carries TRBV11-2 and TRBJ2-7, with D possibly called TRBD1 or TRBD2 (5 bases each). The CDR3 spans 15 residues. Germline CDR1 reads SGHAT; CDR2 reads FQNNGV. CDR3 bases: TGTACCAGCAACTTAGGTGGGGACGGGGCCTACGAGCAGTACTTT. It is translated as CTSNLGGDGAYEQYF.

Remarks on this clonotype: A read error may produce the germline difference seen at one junction end. The chain has TRBV7-8 and TRBJ2-1; 10 nucleotides align to TRBD2. CDR3 length: 15 residues. Germline V gene sequence: CDR1 SGHVS, CDR2 FQNEAQ. The CDR3 loop is CTSSLIQAGGDEQFF. The CDR3 DNA reads as TGTACCAGCAGCTTAATTCAAGCGGGAGGGGATGAGCAGTTCTTC.

Concerning this clonotype: A much larger clone differs by one base, so this may be a read error. The chain recombines TRBV11-3 with TRBJ2-1; 12 nucleotides line up with TRBD2. V dropped 2 bases and J dropped 3; count of bases not matched to a gene: 5. CDR3 length: 17 residues. Per the germline V gene, CDR1 is SGHNT and CDR2 is YENEEA. For the CDR3, the DNA is TGTGCCAGCAGCTTATGCCTACTAGCGGGAGGCTACAATGAGCAGTTCTTC. Translating gives CASSLCLLAGGYNEQFF.

As concerns this clonotype: The CDR3 does not close with the conserved phenylalanine or tryptophan, likely indicating a read error. CDR3 sequence: CASSDGGYSGRAYEQYL. CDR3 in DNA: TGCGCCAGCAGTGATGGGGGTTATAGCGGGAGGGCCTACGAGCAGTACCTC. The rearrangement links TRBV10-2 to TRBJ2-7; 11 bases fit TRBD2. The V gene end was trimmed by 3 bases and the J gene end by 2 bases; junction bases not matched to a gene: 9. The CDR3 is made up of 17 amino acids. CDR1 and CDR2 (germline): WSHSY, SAAADI.

For this clonotype: One end of the junction fails to match germline, which may point to a read error. In nucleotides, the CDR3 is TGTGCCAGCACCGCAGGGTTTGAGCTCTACAACGAGCAGTTCTTC. Protein product: CASTAGFELYNEQFF. The rearrangement links TRBV28 to TRBJ2-1; tentatively, D is TRBD1 (5 bases). Germline loops: CDR1 MDHEN, CDR2 SYDVKM. The CDR3 sequence is 15 residues long. The entire variable domain, with the rest obtained from reference TRBV28 and TRBJ2-1, is as follows: DVKVTQSSRYLVKRTGEKVFLECVQDMDHENMFWYRQDPGLGLRLIYFSYDVKMKEKGDIPEGYSVSREKKERFSLILESASTNQTSMYLCASTAGFELYNEQFFGPGTRLTVL.

Concerning this clonotype itself: An end of the junction differs from the germline gene, which may be a read error. The chain couples TRBV5-1 to TRBJ1-2; D is unresolved. Looked up from germline, CDR1 is SGHRS and CDR2 is YFSETQ. This CDR3 is 15 amino acids long. The CDR3 DNA follows: TGCGCCAGCAGCCTCCTTGGTCCCACTAACTATGGCTACATCTTC. This codes for CASSLLGPTNYGYIF. The whole variable domain, remainder taken from reference TRBV5-1 and TRBJ1-2, is KAGVTQTPRYLIKTRGQQVTLSCSPISGHRSVSWYQQTPGQGLQFLFEYFSETQRNKGNFPGRFSGRQFSNSRSEMNVSTLELGDSALYLCASSLLGPTNYGYIFGSGTRLTVV.

A single count supports this clonotype. This is likely a read error, given that the CDR3 carries no conserved phenylalanine or tryptophan at its end. The DNA is left out, because the CDR3 cannot be placed on it with certainty; the CDR3 is given as TCRdb lists it. This chain connects TRBV11-2 to TRBJ2-2; the table assigns TRBD2, which was not confirmed against the DNA. The CDR3 region is 15 residues in length, termini included. From germline, CDR1 is SGHAT and CDR2 FQNNGV. Here the CDR3 reads CASSSLRSGIGGLFL.

In this sample, this clonotype turned up many times. The chain carries TRBV30 and TRBJ1-1; D perhaps matches TRBD1 (5 bases). Trimming shortened V by 4 bases and J by 1 base, and 16 bases separated the two germline ends. There are 15 residues in the CDR3. Germline V lookup: CDR1 GTSNPN, CDR2 SVGIG (reference sequence). Here the CDR3 reads CAWINPGLRNTEAFF. The CDR3 DNA follows: TGTGCCTGGATCAACCCAGGGCTCCGGAACACTGAAGCTTTCTTT.

Concerning this clonotype itself: The junction does not match germline at one end; this may be a read error. This rearrangement joins TRBV12-3 or TRBV12-4 to TRBJ2-2; weak D call: TRBD1 (6 bases). The CDR3 totals 14 residues. CDR3 DNA: TGTGCCAGCAGTTCGACAGGTCCTACCAGGGAGCTGCTTTTT. Translated: CASSSTGPTRELLF.

This clonotype was observed once. One end of the junction is discordant with germline, which a read error may explain. The chain has TRBV5-6 and TRBJ2-7, with 9 bases lining up with TRBD1. The J call may be wrong; the DNA end is better matched by TRBJ2-1. This CDR3 has 12 amino acids. Germline CDR1 and CDR2: SGHDT and YYEEEE. The CDR3 spells CVSSEGTGEQFF. CDR3 nucleotides: TGTGTCAGCAGCGAGGGGACAGGGGAGCAGTTCTTC.

As regards this clonotype: The conserved phenylalanine or tryptophan normally closing the CDR3 is absent here, so this likely arose from a read error. V is TRBV12-3 or TRBV12-4 and J is TRBJ2-1, with 8 nucleotides matching TRBD1. The CDR3 sequence is 14 residues long. The CDR3 region is CASSFAGGANEQFL. CDR3 nucleotides: TGTGCCAGCAGTTTCGCAGGGGGCGCGAATGAACAGTTCCTC.

The chain combines TRBV12-3 or TRBV12-4 with TRBJ1-5; D gene uncertain. V lost 3 bases, J lost 4 bases, and 10 bases lay in between. The CDR3 is 14 residues long. CDR3 in DNA: TGTGCCAGCAGTTTCTTCATAGGTAATCAGCCCCAGCATTTT. It encodes CASSFFIGNQPQHF.

To note about this clonotype: At one end, the junction sequence differs from germline, possibly due to a read error. The chain employs TRBV29-1 and TRBJ2-5; perhaps TRBD2 as D (6 bases). The CDR3 spans 12 residues. The germline gives CDR1 SQVTM, CDR2 ANQGSEA. CDR3 DNA: TGCAGCGTTGGGGGTAGCCGGGAGTCCCAGTATTTC. Encoded protein: CSVGGSRESQYF.

As regards this clonotype: Since no conserved phenylalanine or tryptophan closes the CDR3, a read error is the likely cause. The chain employs TRBV5-1 and TRBJ2-5, with no clear D. Germline lookup yields CDR1 SGHRS and CDR2 YFSETQ. The V end was cut by 4 bases, the J end by 0 bases, with 10 bases between. The CDR3 is 14 amino acids. The CDR3 loop reads CASSATTYQETQYI. The CDR3 DNA follows: TGCGCCAGCAGCGCCACAACCTACCAAGAGACCCAGTACATC.